The sequence of this T cell receptor (beta chain) was determined in a study of blood T cell repertoires in COVID-19. The overall study: The United States, Italy and Spain were the sources of the acute and convalescent COVID-19 samples. The cDNA or gDNA used as material had been derived from T cells, B-cell-depleted T cells, or PBMCs.

Germline lookup yields CDR1 SGHAT and CDR2 FQNNGV. J gave up 11 bases and V 1 base, and 6 bases lay outside the gene matches. The CDR3 loop spans 13 amino acids. Original processing notes: Estimated nucleated cell counts came from reference gene primer amplification. Repertoires were generated with immunoSEQ multiplex PCR, while TCRdb's copy carries only in-frame clones and drops some. V and J calls and clone size are given by that table; D and trimming were obtained from the DNA. In the table there are about 83,000 clones, approximately 85% of which are singletons. The clonotype was recovered from a man aged 45 to 65 with active COVID-19. The chain recombines TRBV11-2 with TRBJ1-1; 8 bases fit TRBD1. Sequenced: peripheral blood. CDR3 protein: CASSLVAGGTAFF. The CDR3 DNA sequence: TGTGCCAGCAGCTTAGTCGCAGGGGGCACCGCTTTCTTT.